Each of the 21 T cell receptor beta chains below was sequenced from the same sample in a study of blood T cell repertoires in COVID-19. Some clones are missing from TCRdb's copy, which holds only in-frame ones; the method was immunoSEQ multiplex PCR. There are some 320,000 clones in the sample; 85% occur only once, and approximately 7.5% lies in the top ten. The material sequenced was peripheral blood. Every receptor here comes from a human donor in a cohort sampled during active COVID-19.

CDR3 nucleotides: TGTGCCAGCAGCTTGGAACTGTATAATTCACCCCTCCACTTT. Translated, it gives CASSLELYNSPLHF. The gene calls are TRBV5-4 and TRBJ1-6; D gene uncertain. V lost 0 bases and J 4 bases, leaving 5 bases between the germline ends. The CDR3 spans 14 residues. Germline V CDR1 and CDR2: SGHNT, YYREEE (reference sequence).

This chain uses TRBV24-1 with TRBJ2-3, with D unresolved. V was trimmed by 3 bases and J by 3 bases, leaving 9 bases between them. Looked up from germline, CDR1 is KGHDR and CDR2 is SFDVKD. The CDR3 contains 14 residues. The CDR3 DNA reads as TGTGCCACCAGTGATGACAAAGAGACAGATACGCAGTATTTT. Its protein is CATSDDKETDTQYF.

The rearrangement uses TRBV6-5 and TRBJ2-7; 8 bases fit TRBD1. CDR1 and CDR2 (germline): MNHEY, SVGAGI. The CDR3 has 15 amino acids. Losses at the gene ends were 6 bases for V and 3 bases for J; bases not matched to a gene: 10. The CDR3 DNA is TGTGCCAGCAGGACATACGGGACAGGTAACTACGAGCAGTACTTC. Encoded protein: CASRTYGTGNYEQYF.

This chain joins TRBV3-1 (or the pseudogene TRBV3-2) and TRBJ1-1; 9 bases agree with TRBD1. This CDR3 spans 16 amino acids. The germline CDR1 and CDR2 sequences are LGHDT and YNNKEL (reference sequence). Trimming cost V 0 bases and J 11 bases; bases outside gene matches: 13. The CDR3 is CASSQDFMGQGRKAFF. The CDR3 DNA sequence: TGTGCCAGCAGCCAAGACTTCATGGGACAGGGAAGGAAGGCTTTCTTT.

The chain employs TRBV7-8 and TRBJ1-2; no definite D call. V lost 3 bases and J lost 8, with 10 bases in between. The CDR3 extends over 12 amino acids. The V gene's germline CDR1 is SGHVS and CDR2 FQNEAQ. The CDR3 protein is CASSFSRRGYTF. The CDR3 DNA reads as TGTGCCAGCAGCTTCTCCCGGAGGGGCTACACCTTC.

This sequence joins TRBV6-2 or TRBV6-3 and TRBJ1-5; D gene ambiguous. The V gene lost 3 bases and the J gene lost 7 bases, with 16 bases spanning the gap. Germline V CDR1 and CDR2: MNHEY, SVGEGT. The CDR3 runs 15 residues. Here the CDR3 DNA reads TGTGCCAGCAGTTATGGTTTCGCAAGGAGCCAGCCCCAGCATTTT. Its protein is CASSYGFARSQPQHF.

There are a few counts of this clone. The chain employs TRBV19 and TRBJ2-7, with D maybe TRBD1 (6 bases). Germline V gene sequence: CDR1 LNHDA, CDR2 SQIVND (reference sequence). V was shortened by 3 bases and J by 3 bases, with 9 bases between the two germline ends. The CDR3 runs to 13 residues. The CDR3, as DNA: TGTGCCAGTAGTATCGGACAGTACTACGAGCAGTACTTC. Residues: CASSIGQYYEQYF.

The chain combines TRBV4-1 with TRBJ2-1, with 10 bases identical to TRBD2. The CDR3 is 17 residues long. Germline CDR1 MGHRA, CDR2 YSYEKL. With V trimmed by 3 bases and J by 9 bases, 14 bases remained unmatched. The CDR3 DNA reads TGCGCCAGCAGCCACGATTCGACCCTAGCGGGGGCTGTTGAGCAGTTCTTC. Amino acid sequence: CASSHDSTLAGAVEQFF.

The chain joins TRBV20-1 to TRBJ2-2; 7 bases are a match to TRBD1. This CDR3 spans 12 amino acids. The germline V gene has CDR1 DFQATT and CDR2 SNEGSKA (reference sequence). V lost 3 bases to trimming and J lost 6 bases; unmatched junction nucleotides: 1. The CDR3 protein is CSASDRAGELFF. The CDR3 nucleotides are TGCAGTGCTAGTGACAGGGCCGGGGAGCTGTTTTTT.

The chain combines TRBV10-1 with TRBJ1-5, with D uncertain. V shed 7 bases and J shed 4 bases, with 20 bases lying between them. Germline assignment: CDR1 WNHNN and CDR2 SYGVQD (reference sequence). This CDR3 contains 16 residues. The chain's CDR3 is CASIPTRARGNQPQHF. As DNA, the CDR3 is TGCGCCAGCATTCCTACCCGGGCGAGAGGGAATCAGCCCCAGCATTTT.

The V gene is TRBV6-5, the J gene TRBJ2-5; D is undetermined. The ends were cut back, 6 bases at V and 5 bases at J, with 13 bases in the middle. Per germline, CDR1 MNHEY and CDR2 SVGAGI. The CDR3 is 13 amino acids. CDR3 loop: CASSPPGWETQYF. CDR3 DNA: TGTGCCAGCAGCCCACCGGGTTGGGAGACCCAGTACTTC.

The genes are TRBV7-3 and TRBJ2-3; 7 bases line up with TRBD1. Germline V gives CDR1 SGHTA, CDR2 FQGTGA. Unmatched junction bases numbered 7, after V lost 4 bases and J lost 3 bases. The length of the CDR3 is 15 residues. The CDR3 protein is CASSSTGVGTDTQYF. CDR3 bases: TGTGCCAGCAGCTCCACAGGGGTCGGGACAGATACGCAGTATTTT.

V and J are TRBV7-2 and TRBJ2-3; D is unclear. The V end lost 2 bases, the J end lost 3 bases, and 6 bases lay between the germline ends. This CDR3 has 13 amino acids. Per the germline V gene, CDR1 is SGHTA and CDR2 is FQGNSA. The CDR3 here is CASSLYSTDTQYF. DNA for the CDR3: TGTGCCAGCAGCTTATACAGTACAGATACGCAGTATTTT.

The rearrangement links TRBV5-1 to TRBJ2-1, with D possibly TRBD2 on 5 matching bases. Germline assignment: CDR1 SGHRS and CDR2 YFSETQ. The CDR3 is 15 amino acids. Trimming shortened V by 0 bases and J by 7 bases, and 14 bases separated the two germline ends. CDR3 in DNA: TGCGCCAGCAGCTTGGACGGACTGAAAAATAATGAGCAGTTCTTC. This encodes CASSLDGLKNNEQFF.

About this clone itself: Within the sample, other DNA sequences also encode this same CDR3. The chain recombines TRBV27 with TRBJ1-2, with 7 bases fitting TRBD1. V was clipped by 3 bases and J by 3 bases; unmatched bases: 1. There are 13 residues in the CDR3. Germline CDR1 and CDR2: MNHEY and SMNVEV (reference sequence). As DNA, the CDR3 is TGTGCCAGCAGTTTGGGGACAGACTATGGCTACACCTTC. This codes for CASSLGTDYGYTF.

This chain joins TRBV5-1 and TRBJ2-3; TRBD2 aligns across 15 bases. The V gene's germline CDR1 is SGHRS and CDR2 YFSETQ. The CDR3 is 16 residues long. J was trimmed by 6 bases and V by 2 bases; bases with no gene match: 4. CDR3 nucleotide sequence: TGCGCCAGCAGCTTCGGACTAGCGGGGGGGACGGATACGCAGTATTTT. It yields the protein CASSFGLAGGTDTQYF.

This chain connects TRBV7-3 to TRBJ2-1, with 8 positions matching TRBD1. The CDR3 spans 15 residues. CDR1 SGHTA and CDR2 FQGTGA come from the germline V gene. Losses at the gene ends were 5 bases for V and 3 bases for J; bases not matched to a gene: 6. The CDR3 here is CASSLGDRNYNEQFF. The DNA for the CDR3 is TGTGCCAGCAGCCTTGGGGACAGGAACTACAATGAGCAGTTCTTC.

The chain joins TRBV5-1 to TRBJ2-1, with 12 bases identical to TRBD2. CDR3 length equals 17 residues. Germline V gene data show CDR1 as SGHRS and CDR2 as YFSETQ. The J segment lost 3 bases and the V segment lost 4 bases, leaving 8 bases of the junction unmatched. The CDR3 bases are TGCGCCAGCAGCGCGACTAGCGGGGGCGGGGGCTACAATGAGCAGTTCTTC. It encodes CASSATSGGGGYNEQFF.

The rearrangement joins TRBV24-1 to TRBJ2-1, with a tentative D call TRBD1 (6 bases). CDR1 and CDR2 (germline): KGHDR, SFDVKD. The CDR3 is made up of 14 amino acids. V lost 11 bases to trimming and J lost 0 bases, with 13 bases between them. In DNA form, the CDR3 reads TGTGCCATTGCGGACAGCAGCTCCTACAATGAGCAGTTCTTC. It codes for CAIADSSSYNEQFF.

The sample holds many counts of this clone. This chain links TRBV25-1 with TRBJ1-3, with D hard to call. Looked up from germline, CDR1 is MGHDK and CDR2 is SYGVNS. The CDR3 is 12 amino acids. The V end lost 8 bases, the J end lost 6 bases, and 11 bases lay between the germline ends. Here the CDR3 reads CASGRSANTIYF. The CDR3 DNA sequence: TGTGCCAGCGGAAGGAGTGCAAACACCATATATTTT.

The CDR3 nucleotides are TGTGCCAGCTACAATGACAGGGGGACCCACGAGCAGTACTTC. This encodes CASYNDRGTHEQYF. The chain carries TRBV6-5 and TRBJ2-7, with 9 nucleotides matching TRBD1. V lost 8 bases and J lost 5; bases outside the gene matches: 10. Per the germline V gene, CDR1 is MNHEY and CDR2 is SVGAGI. The CDR3 extends over 14 amino acids.